What follows are 31 T cell receptor beta chains derived from one specimen sequenced in a study of PD-1 blockade in classical Hodgkin lymphoma. The sample's time point: newly diagnosed, previously untreated cHL patient sample. The protocol was immunoSEQ multiplex PCR, while the TCRdb copy is restricted to in-frame clones and leaves out a portion. The sample has 30,000 to 35,000 clones, 94% seen once; the top ten hold roughly 2%. The material sequenced was peripheral blood mononuclear cells (PBMCs). The receptor set was obtained from a human donor with classical Hodgkin lymphoma.

CDR3 loop: CASSYSRQGVAEAFF. CDR3 in DNA: TGTGCCAGCAGTTACTCGCGACAGGGGGTCGCTGAAGCTTTCTTT. This chain connects TRBV6-5 to TRBJ1-1, with TRBD1 identical over 9 bases. The V gene end was trimmed by 0 bases and the J gene end by 6 bases; junction bases not matched to a gene: 5. The CDR3 totals 15 residues. Germline V CDR1 and CDR2: MNHEY, SVGAGI.

The CDR3 loop is CASSLYTGLDTDTQYF. The CDR3 coding sequence is TGCGCCAGCAGCTTGTATACGGGACTTGACACAGATACGCAGTATTTT. The genes are TRBV5-1 and TRBJ2-3; weak D call: TRBD2 (6 bases). Per germline, CDR1 SGHRS and CDR2 YFSETQ. The CDR3 spans 16 residues. V was shortened by 1 base and J by 2 bases, with 14 bases between the two germline ends.

The chain links TRBV28 to TRBJ2-1, with TRBD1 as a possible D gene (5 bases). Deletions cut 7 bases from V and 0 bases from J, with 10 bases between. Germline assignment: CDR1 MDHEN and CDR2 SYDVKM. This CDR3 is built from 14 residues. CDR3 sequence: CASTRTHSYNEQFF. For the CDR3, the DNA is TGTGCCAGCACGAGGACACACTCCTACAATGAGCAGTTCTTC.

The genes are TRBV7-9 and TRBJ2-5; 9 positions agree with TRBD1. The germline CDR1 and CDR2 sequences are SEHNR and FQNEAQ (reference sequence). The CDR3 extends over 15 amino acids. With 4 bases clipped from V and 6 bases from J, the junction kept 9 bases outside the gene matches. The CDR3 nucleotides are TGTGCCAGCAGCTCCCAGGGGGGGACAGGGCAGACCCAGTACTTC. This codes for CASSSQGGTGQTQYF.

Concerning this clone: An end of the junction does not agree with germline; a read error may underlie this. The gene calls are TRBV27 and TRBJ2-3; TRBD2 aligns across 7 bases. CDR1 is MNHEY, CDR2 SMNVEV, per germline (reference sequence). The CDR3 extends over 14 amino acids. CDR3 sequence: CASNLVGGEDTQYF. CDR3 in DNA: TGTGCCAGCAATTTAGTTGGGGGGGAAGATACGCAGTATTTT.

V is TRBV29-1 and J is TRBJ1-1; 8 positions agree with TRBD1. J was trimmed by 5 bases and V by 5 bases; bases with no gene match: 10. Germline V gives CDR1 SQVTM, CDR2 ANQGSEA. This CDR3 comprises 14 residues. CDR3 sequence: CSVQAQGALTEAFF. The CDR3 DNA sequence: TGCAGCGTTCAGGCGCAGGGGGCGTTGACTGAAGCTTTCTTT. The full variable domain, in which reference TRBV29-1 and TRBJ1-1 provide the parts outside the CDR3, is SAVISQKPSRDICQRGTSLTIQCQVDSQVTMMFWYRQQPGQSLTLIATANQGSEATYESGFVIDKFPISRPNLTFSTLTVSNMSPEDSSIYLCSVQAQGALTEAFFGQGTRLTVV.

The chain combines TRBV29-1 with TRBJ2-3; 8 bases line up with TRBD1. CDR1 and CDR2 (germline): SQVTM, ANQGSEA. V shed 5 bases, J shed 6 bases, and the junction held 10 bases outside the gene matches. The CDR3 is 14 residues long. CDR3 loop: CSVSRTGLGDTQYF. The CDR3 region has the DNA TGCAGCGTTTCCAGGACAGGGCTAGGGGATACGCAGTATTTT.

This clone was counted only a few times. As DNA, the CDR3 is TGTGCCAGCGGAGACAGGGTAGAAAATCAGCCCCAGCATTTT. Its protein product is CASGDRVENQPQHF. The chain has TRBV2 and TRBJ1-5, with 7 bases that match TRBD1. Germline CDR1 and CDR2: SNHLY and FYNNEI. The CDR3 extends over 14 amino acids. J lost 4 bases, V lost 8 bases, and 8 bases had no gene match.

The gene calls are TRBV6-6 and TRBJ2-7, with TRBD2 matching over 11 bases. The CDR3 has 14 residues. Germline CDR1 MNHNY, CDR2 SVGAGI (reference sequence). Germline trimming cut 7 bases from V and 3 bases from J; bases unmatched to any gene: 5. Here the CDR3 DNA reads TGTGCCAGCACATTGGGACTAGCGGACTACGAGCAGTACTTC. As protein: CASTLGLADYEQYF.

The chain is built from TRBV27 and TRBJ1-2, with D possibly matching TRBD1 (5 bases). Trimming pared 5 bases from V and 0 bases from J, leaving 10 bases between. Germline CDR1 and CDR2: MNHEY and SMNVEV (reference sequence). The CDR3 consists of 14 residues. CDR3 coding DNA: TGTGCCAGCAGTCCGACAGTAGCTAACTATGGCTACACCTTC. Protein: CASSPTVANYGYTF.

The chain recombines TRBV7-3 with TRBJ2-2; D ambiguous. The CDR3 extends over 12 amino acids. V lost 4 bases to trimming and J lost 3 bases, with 3 bases between them. The germline gives CDR1 SGHTA, CDR2 FQGTGA. CDR3 coding DNA: TGTGCCAGCAGCTCCGACACCGGGGAGCTGTTTTTT. Translation gives CASSSDTGELFF.

The rearrangement joins TRBV7-8 to TRBJ2-7; D is ambiguous. Germline CDR1 is SGHVS and CDR2 is FQNEAQ. The CDR3 runs 16 residues. Trimming stripped 2 bases from V and 7 bases from J, with 21 bases between. The CDR3 DNA sequence: TGTGCCAGCAGCTTACGAAGAGACCCGAGCATGGATGAGCAGTACTTC. Protein product: CASSLRRDPSMDEQYF. Full variable domain (remainder filled in from reference TRBV7-8 and TRBJ2-7): GAGVSQSPRYKVAKRGQDVALRCDPISGHVSLFWYQQALGQGPEFLTYFQNEAQLDKSGLPSDRFFAERPEGSVSTLKIQRTQQEDSAVYLCASSLRRDPSMDEQYFGPGTRLTVT.

The chain is built from TRBV15 and TRBJ2-7; 8 nucleotides align to TRBD1. CDR3 length: 13 residues. Unmatched junction bases numbered 6, after V lost 6 bases and J lost 5 bases. Germline V gene sequence: CDR1 LNHNV, CDR2 YYDKDF (reference sequence). Here the CDR3 reads CATRRQGRHEQYF. In DNA form, the CDR3 reads TGTGCCACCAGACGACAGGGGAGACACGAGCAGTACTTC. Using reference TRBV15 and TRBJ2-7 for the parts outside the CDR3, the full variable domain is DAMVIQNPRYQVTQFGKPVTLSCSQTLNHNVMYWYQQKSSQAPKLLFHYYDKDFNNEADTPDNFQSRRPNTSFCFLDIRSPGLGDTAMYLCATRRQGRHEQYFGPGTRLTVT.

This chain links TRBV7-9 with TRBJ1-1, with no clear D. Trimming cost V 2 bases and J 1 base, with 5 bases left between them. Germline V lookup: CDR1 SEHNR, CDR2 FQNEAQ (reference sequence). CDR3 size: 13 residues. CDR3 nucleotides: TGTGCCAGCAGCTTACAGACGAACACTGAAGCTTTCTTT. The encoded protein is CASSLQTNTEAFF. Combining the CDR3 with reference TRBV7-9 and TRBJ1-1 gives the whole variable domain DTGVSQNPRHKITKRGQNVTFRCDPISEHNRLYWYRQTLGQGPEFLTYFQNEAQLEKSRLLSDRFSAERPKGSFSTLEIQRTEQGDSAMYLCASSLQTNTEAFFGQGTRLTVV.

V is TRBV7-9 and J is TRBJ1-1; D might be TRBD1 (6 bases). CDR1 and CDR2 from the germline V gene are SEHNR and FQNEAQ (reference sequence). This CDR3 comprises 16 residues. Trimming removed 4 bases from V and 7 bases from J, with 22 bases in between. CDR3 in DNA: TGTGCCAGCAGCTCCCGTGGGGGAGGGGGATTGGGTGAAGCTTTCTTT. Protein: CASSSRGGGGLGEAFF.

The rearrangement uses TRBV5-1 and TRBJ1-3, with D unclear. The V and J ends lost 2 bases and 0 bases respectively, with 9 bases between them. In germline, CDR1 is SGHRS, CDR2 YFSETQ. This CDR3 contains 15 residues. The CDR3 nucleotides read TGCGCCAGCAGCTTATCAGACAACTCTGGAAACACCATATATTTT. Its translation: CASSLSDNSGNTIYF.

The chain is built from TRBV4-3 and TRBJ2-2, with D possibly TRBD2 on 5 matching bases. CDR3 size: 15 residues. Trimming left V 4 bases short and J 3 bases short, with 12 bases between. Germline-derived CDR1 and CDR2 are LGHNA and YSLEER. The CDR3 loop reads CASSLERFDTGELFF. The CDR3 coding sequence is TGCGCCAGCAGCCTTGAGCGGTTCGACACCGGGGAGCTGTTTTTT.

The V and J genes are TRBV27 and TRBJ1-2; D is perhaps TRBD1 (5 bases). From germline, CDR1 is MNHEY and CDR2 SMNVEV (reference sequence). The V end lost 3 bases, the J end lost 8 bases, and 16 bases lay between the germline ends. CDR3 length: 14 residues. The CDR3 sequence: CASSLLGEGGGYTF. Written as DNA, the CDR3 is TGTGCCAGCAGTTTGTTAGGGGAGGGAGGGGGCTACACCTTC.

J is TRBJ2-7 and V is TRBV7-8; 7 nucleotides align to TRBD2. The CDR3 runs to 17 residues. V shed 0 bases, J shed 6 bases, and the junction held 14 bases outside the gene matches. Germline values: CDR1 SGHVS, CDR2 FQNEAQ. Written as DNA, the CDR3 is TGTGCCAGCAGCTTAGCGACGAGGTGGTGGGAGGGTGGCGAGCAGTACTTC. This translates into CASSLATRWWEGGEQYF.

The chain combines TRBV5-6 with TRBJ2-3; D might be TRBD1 (6 bases). CDR1 SGHDT and CDR2 YYEEEE come from the germline V gene. Trimming removed 6 bases at V and 3 bases at J, with 20 bases between. CDR3 length equals 16 residues. The CDR3 sequence is CASTYQQGKWTDTQYF. In nucleotides, the CDR3 is TGTGCCAGCACCTATCAACAGGGAAAGTGGACAGATACGCAGTATTTT.

The CDR3 DNA sequence: TGTGCCAGCACCCCGGGGGATCCGGGAAGCAATCAGCCCCAGCATTTT. Translation gives CASTPGDPGSNQPQHF. The chain uses TRBV7-3 and TRBJ1-5, with a weak D call TRBD1 (5 bases). CDR1 is SGHTA and CDR2 is FQGTGA in the germline V gene. V lost 7 bases, J lost 1 base, and 17 bases lay in between. The CDR3 runs 16 residues. Full variable domain (remainder filled in from reference TRBV7-3 and TRBJ1-5): GAGVSQTPSNKVTEKGKYVELRCDPISGHTALYWYRQSLGQGPEFLIYFQGTGAADDSGLPNDRFFAVRPEGSVSTLKIQRTERGDSAVYLCASTPGDPGSNQPQHFGDGTRLSIL.

The chain joins TRBV19 to TRBJ2-3; perhaps TRBD2 as D (6 bases). V was shortened by 3 bases and J by 5 bases, with 15 bases between the two germline ends. Germline assignment: CDR1 LNHDA and CDR2 SQIVND (reference sequence). This CDR3 contains 15 residues. The CDR3 is CASSILLAHRDTQYF. The CDR3 DNA sequence: TGTGCCAGTAGTATTTTGCTAGCGCATAGAGATACGCAGTATTTT.

This chain links TRBV7-2 with TRBJ1-5; perhaps TRBD1 as D (6 bases). V lost 5 bases, J lost 2 bases, and 19 bases lay in between. The germline V gene encodes CDR1 SGHTA and CDR2 FQGNSA. The CDR3 contains 17 residues. The CDR3 reads CASSQRGLKKGNQPQHF. The CDR3 bases are TGTGCCAGCAGCCAGCGGGGGCTTAAAAAGGGCAATCAGCCCCAGCATTTT. The full variable domain, in which reference TRBV7-2 and TRBJ1-5 provide the parts outside the CDR3, is GAGVSQSPSNKVTEKGKDVELRCDPISGHTALYWYRQSLGQGLEFLIYFQGNSAPDKSGLPSDRFSAERTGGSVSTLTIQRTQQEDSAVYLCASSQRGLKKGNQPQHFGDGTRLSIL.

V is TRBV29-1 and J is TRBJ2-1; D call uncertain. This CDR3 has 14 residues. Per germline, CDR1 SQVTM and CDR2 ANQGSEA. The ends were cut back, 4 bases at V and 5 bases at J, with 15 bases in the middle. This CDR3 reads CSVGRWVQDNEQFF. In nucleotides, the CDR3 is TGCAGCGTTGGTCGGTGGGTCCAGGACAATGAGCAGTTCTTC.

The chain couples TRBV19 to TRBJ1-2; no clear D. Trimming removed 0 bases from V and 8 bases from J, with 16 bases in between. The germline V gene encodes CDR1 LNHDA and CDR2 SQIVND (reference sequence). This CDR3 has 15 amino acids. CDR3 in amino acids: CASSIEGSGLWGYTF. For the CDR3, the DNA is TGTGCCAGTAGTATAGAGGGGTCCGGATTGTGGGGCTACACCTTC. Drawing the rest from reference TRBV19 and TRBJ1-2, the complete variable domain is DGGITQSPKYLFRKEGQNVTLSCEQNLNHDAMYWYRQDPGQGLRLIYYSQIVNDFQKGDIAEGYSVSREKKESFPLTVTSAQKNPTAFYLCASSIEGSGLWGYTFGSGTRLTVV.

This clone was observed once. The chain couples TRBV5-4 to TRBJ2-1; 7 positions agree with TRBD1. V lost 0 bases, J lost 2 bases, and 2 bases stayed unmatched. CDR3 size: 15 residues. CDR1 is SGHNT and CDR2 is YYREEE in the germline V gene (reference sequence). The CDR3 loop reads CASSLGQGTYNEQFF. The CDR3 DNA follows: TGTGCCAGCAGCTTGGGACAGGGTACCTACAATGAGCAGTTCTTC.

The chain has TRBV10-3 and TRBJ1-6; TRBD1 agrees at 10 bases. Germline values: CDR1 ENHRY, CDR2 SYGVKD. CDR3 size: 12 residues. Trimming at V came to 10 bases and at J to 9 bases, leaving 3 bases not matched to a gene. DNA of the CDR3: TGTGCCACGACAGGGGGCGGTTCACCCCTCCACTTT. It encodes CATTGGGSPLHF.

J is TRBJ1-1 and V is TRBV19; 9 bases line up with TRBD1. The CDR3 runs 15 residues. J was trimmed by 6 bases and V by 3 bases; bases with no gene match: 8. The germline CDR1 and CDR2 sequences are LNHDA and SQIVND (reference sequence). For the CDR3, the DNA is TGTGCCAGTAGTATCACCGGGACAGGGTTTGCTGAAGCTTTCTTT. Its translation: CASSITGTGFAEAFF.

The V and J genes are TRBV7-9 and TRBJ1-1, with D hard to call. Trimming left V 0 bases short and J 4 bases short, with 12 bases between. Germline V gene lookup returns CDR1 SEHNR and CDR2 FQNEAQ (reference sequence). The CDR3 has 15 amino acids. The CDR3 DNA follows: TGTGCCAGCAGCTTAGCCGGTGGCGAAGGCACTGAAGCTTTCTTT. Its translation is CASSLAGGEGTEAFF.

The chain uses TRBV5-4 and TRBJ1-1, with D unclear. CDR3 size: 15 residues. Trimming cost V 3 bases and J 1 base, with 13 bases left between them. Germline V gene data show CDR1 as SGHNT and CDR2 as YYREEE (reference sequence). CDR3 sequence: CASSSGSTANTEAFF. In DNA, the CDR3 is TGTGCCAGCAGCTCCGGTAGTACCGCGAACACTGAAGCTTTCTTT.

This sequence joins TRBV11-2 and TRBJ2-1, with 8 bases aligning to TRBD2. The CDR3 is made up of 16 amino acids. Germline loops: CDR1 SGHAT, CDR2 FQNNGV. The trim removed 3 bases at V and 2 bases at J, leaving 6 bases unmatched. CDR3 protein: CASSFVAGTTYNEQFF. CDR3 sequence (DNA): TGTGCCAGCAGCTTCGTAGCGGGGACTACCTACAATGAGCAGTTCTTC.